This TCR beta chain was observed in a study of blood T cell repertoires in COVID-19. Study in general: COVID-19 samples, acute and convalescent, were from the United States, Italy and Spain. PBMCs, B-cell-depleted T cells, or T cells provided the cDNA or gDNA that made up the material.

Data came from immunoSEQ multiplex PCR; TCRdb stores just in-frame clones and leaves some out. Seen here are approximately 130,000 clones, 80% to 90% observed once, and the top ten hold roughly a quarter. Sequences were obtained from peripheral blood. This TCR was sampled from a man between 65 and 85 years old with active or convalescent COVID-19.

Written as DNA, the CDR3 is TGTGCCAGCAGCTTACCGGTACTAGGCAACACAGATACGCAGTATTTT. Translated: CASSLPVLGNTDTQYF. V gene TRBV7-9 combines with J gene TRBJ2-3; maybe TRBD2 (5 bases). The CDR3 consists of 16 residues. Germline V gene data show CDR1 as SEHNR and CDR2 as FQNEAQ (reference sequence). Trimming removed 2 bases from V and 2 bases from J, with 14 bases in between.